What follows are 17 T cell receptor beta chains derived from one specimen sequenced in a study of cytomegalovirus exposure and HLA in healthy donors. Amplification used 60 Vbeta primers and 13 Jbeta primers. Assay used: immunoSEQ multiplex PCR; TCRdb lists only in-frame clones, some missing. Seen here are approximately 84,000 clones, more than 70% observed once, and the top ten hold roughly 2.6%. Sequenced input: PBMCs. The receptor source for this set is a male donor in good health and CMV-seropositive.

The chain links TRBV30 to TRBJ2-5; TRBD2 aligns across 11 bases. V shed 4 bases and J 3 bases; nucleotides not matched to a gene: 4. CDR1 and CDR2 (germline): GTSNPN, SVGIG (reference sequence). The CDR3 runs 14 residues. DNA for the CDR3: TGTGCCTGGACTAGCGGGAGGCCTGAAGAGACCCAGTACTTC. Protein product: CAWTSGRPEETQYF.

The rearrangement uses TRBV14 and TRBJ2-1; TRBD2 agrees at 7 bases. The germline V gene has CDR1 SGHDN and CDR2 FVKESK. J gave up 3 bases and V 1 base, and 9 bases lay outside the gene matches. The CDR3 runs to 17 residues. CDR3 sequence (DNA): TGTGCCAGCAGCCAAGGGTTTTGGCTAGCGGACTACAATGAGCAGTTCTTC. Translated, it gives CASSQGFWLADYNEQFF.

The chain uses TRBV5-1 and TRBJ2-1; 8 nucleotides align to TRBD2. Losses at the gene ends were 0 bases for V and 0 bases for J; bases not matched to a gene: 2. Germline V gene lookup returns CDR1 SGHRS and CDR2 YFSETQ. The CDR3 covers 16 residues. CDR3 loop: CASSLGGRSSYNEQFF. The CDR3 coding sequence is TGCGCCAGCAGCTTGGGCGGGAGGTCCTCCTACAATGAGCAGTTCTTC. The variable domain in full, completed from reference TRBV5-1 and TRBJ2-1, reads KAGVTQTPRYLIKTRGQQVTLSCSPISGHRSVSWYQQTPGQGLQFLFEYFSETQRNKGNFPGRFSGRQFSNSRSEMNVSTLELGDSALYLCASSLGGRSSYNEQFFGPGTRLTVL.

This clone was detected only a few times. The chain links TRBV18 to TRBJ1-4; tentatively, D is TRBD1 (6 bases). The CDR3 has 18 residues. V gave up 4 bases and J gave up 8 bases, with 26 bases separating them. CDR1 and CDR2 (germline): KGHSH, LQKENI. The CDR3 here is CASSQTNVGQLEDEKLFF. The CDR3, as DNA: TGTGCCAGCTCACAAACGAACGTAGGACAGCTCGAGGACGAAAAACTGTTTTTT.

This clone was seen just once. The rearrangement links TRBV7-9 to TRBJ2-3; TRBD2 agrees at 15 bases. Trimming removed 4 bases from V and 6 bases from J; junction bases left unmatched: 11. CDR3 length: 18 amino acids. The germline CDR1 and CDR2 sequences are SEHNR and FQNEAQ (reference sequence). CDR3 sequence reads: CASSSSGTSGRTRDTQYF. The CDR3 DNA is TGTGCCAGCAGCTCCTCTGGGACTAGCGGGAGGACAAGGGATACGCAGTATTTT.

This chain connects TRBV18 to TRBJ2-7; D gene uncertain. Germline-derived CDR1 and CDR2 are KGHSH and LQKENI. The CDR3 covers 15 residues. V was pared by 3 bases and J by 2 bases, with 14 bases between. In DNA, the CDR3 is TGTGCCAGCTCACCGCGACATGATACCGCCTACGAGCAGTACTTC. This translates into CASSPRHDTAYEQYF.

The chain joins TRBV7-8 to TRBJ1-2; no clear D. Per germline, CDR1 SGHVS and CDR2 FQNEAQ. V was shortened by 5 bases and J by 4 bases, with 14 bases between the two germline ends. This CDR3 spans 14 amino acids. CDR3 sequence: CASSRRLTSYGYTF. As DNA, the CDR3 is TGTGCCAGCAGCCGAAGGCTGACATCCTATGGCTACACCTTC.

CDR3 DNA: TGTGCCAGCAGCTTAAATAGCGGGAGACTCAATGAGCAGTTCTTC. Residues: CASSLNSGRLNEQFF. The V call is TRBV7-9, the J call TRBJ2-1; 9 bases line up with TRBD2. Germline lookup yields CDR1 SEHNR and CDR2 FQNEAQ (reference sequence). This CDR3 has 15 amino acids. V lost 2 bases to trimming and J lost 6 bases; unmatched junction nucleotides: 5.

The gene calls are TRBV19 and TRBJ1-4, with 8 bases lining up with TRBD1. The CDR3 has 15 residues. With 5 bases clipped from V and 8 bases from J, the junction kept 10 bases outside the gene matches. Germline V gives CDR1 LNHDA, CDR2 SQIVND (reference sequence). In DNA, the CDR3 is TGTGCCAGTAGTCCCTCAGGGGGCGTTTGGGAAAAACTGTTTTTT. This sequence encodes CASSPSGGVWEKLFF.

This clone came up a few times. The DNA of the CDR3 is TGTGCCAGCAGGAAATCTACAGGGAACACTGAAGCTTTCTTT. Amino acids: CASRKSTGNTEAFF. V is TRBV2 and J is TRBJ1-1; D might be TRBD1 (5 bases). Trimming removed 6 bases from V and 1 base from J, with 12 bases in between. The CDR3 contains 14 residues. Germline V gene data show CDR1 as SNHLY and CDR2 as FYNNEI.

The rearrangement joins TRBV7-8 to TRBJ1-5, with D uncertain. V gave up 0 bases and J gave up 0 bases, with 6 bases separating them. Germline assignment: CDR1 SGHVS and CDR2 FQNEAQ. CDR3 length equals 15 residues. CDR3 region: CASSLAAYSNQPQHF. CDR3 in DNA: TGTGCCAGCAGCTTAGCCGCGTATAGCAATCAGCCCCAGCATTTT.

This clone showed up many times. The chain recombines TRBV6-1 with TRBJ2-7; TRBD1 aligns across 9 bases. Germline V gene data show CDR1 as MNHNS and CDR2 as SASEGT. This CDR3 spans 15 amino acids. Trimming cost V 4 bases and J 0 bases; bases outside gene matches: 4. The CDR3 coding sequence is TGTGCCAGCAGTGTAGACAGGGGGTCCTCCTACGAGCAGTACTTC. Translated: CASSVDRGSSYEQYF.

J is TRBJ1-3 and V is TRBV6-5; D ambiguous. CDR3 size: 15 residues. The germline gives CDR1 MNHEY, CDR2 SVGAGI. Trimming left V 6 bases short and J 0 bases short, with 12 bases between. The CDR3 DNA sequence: TGTGCCAGCAGAATAACCCGGGACTCTGGAAACACCATATATTTT. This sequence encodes CASRITRDSGNTIYF.

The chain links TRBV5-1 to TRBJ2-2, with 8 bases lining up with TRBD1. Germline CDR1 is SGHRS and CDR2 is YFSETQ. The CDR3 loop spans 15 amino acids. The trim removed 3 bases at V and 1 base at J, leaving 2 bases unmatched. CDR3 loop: CASSWGTGNTGELFF. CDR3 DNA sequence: TGCGCCAGCAGCTGGGGGACAGGGAACACCGGGGAGCTGTTTTTT.

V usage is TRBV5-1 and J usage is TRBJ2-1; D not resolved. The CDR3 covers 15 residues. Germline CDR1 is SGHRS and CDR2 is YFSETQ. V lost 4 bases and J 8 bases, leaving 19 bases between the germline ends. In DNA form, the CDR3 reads TGCGCCAGCAGCCTCCGCCGCGCAGAGGTCGATGAGCAGTTCTTC. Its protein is CASSLRRAEVDEQFF.

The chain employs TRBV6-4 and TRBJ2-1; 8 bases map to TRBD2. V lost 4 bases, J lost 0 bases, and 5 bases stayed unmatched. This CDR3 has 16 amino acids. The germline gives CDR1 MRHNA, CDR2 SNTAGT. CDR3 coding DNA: TGTGCCAGCAGTGTAACTGGGACTAGCTCCTACAATGAGCAGTTCTTC. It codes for CASSVTGTSSYNEQFF.

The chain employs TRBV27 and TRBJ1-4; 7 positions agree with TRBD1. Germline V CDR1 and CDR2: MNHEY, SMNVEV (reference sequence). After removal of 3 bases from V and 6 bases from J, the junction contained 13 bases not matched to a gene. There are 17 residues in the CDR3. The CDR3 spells CASSFLKVKGAHEKLFF. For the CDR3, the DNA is TGTGCCAGCAGTTTCCTTAAGGTGAAGGGGGCTCATGAAAAACTGTTTTTT.